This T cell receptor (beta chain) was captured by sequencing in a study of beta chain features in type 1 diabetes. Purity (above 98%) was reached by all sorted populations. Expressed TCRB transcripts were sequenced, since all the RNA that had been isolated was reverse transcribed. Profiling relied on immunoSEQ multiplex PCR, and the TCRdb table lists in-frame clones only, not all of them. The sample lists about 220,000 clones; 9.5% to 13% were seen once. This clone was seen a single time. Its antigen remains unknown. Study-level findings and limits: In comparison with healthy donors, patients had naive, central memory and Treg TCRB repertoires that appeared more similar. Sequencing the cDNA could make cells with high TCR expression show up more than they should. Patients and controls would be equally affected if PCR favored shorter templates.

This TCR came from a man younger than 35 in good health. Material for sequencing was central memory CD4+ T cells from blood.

The CDR3 sequence: CASSYITGQYNYGYTF. The CDR3 nucleotides read TGTGCCAGCAGTTACATAACAGGCCAATACAACTATGGCTACACCTTC. The rearrangement links TRBV6-5 to TRBJ1-2; a possible D gene is TRBD1 (5 bases). Germline V lookup: CDR1 MNHEY, CDR2 SVGAGI. The CDR3 is 16 residues long. Trimming removed 2 bases at V and 2 bases at J, with 15 bases between.